The 14 T cell receptor beta chains below were found in one sample sequenced in a study of response to subunit inactivated influenza vaccine. TCRdb processed the RT-PCR reads anew with MiXCR; each CDR3 protein has one entry. The sample lists 530,000 or so distinct CDR3 sequences, around 13% seen once, with 8.5% to 14% in the top ten. Sample: PBMCs from blood, taken roughly 13 days after vaccination. These receptors all come from a man aged 50 or older who received an inactivated influenza vaccine.

This clonotype was seen a few times. The J gene is TRBJ1-4, the V gene TRBV7-2, with unresolved D. The CDR3 runs to 15 residues. V dropped 5 bases and J dropped 5 bases, with 15 bases sitting between them. Germline loops: CDR1 SGHTA, CDR2 FQGNSA. CDR3 coding DNA: TGTGCCAGCAGCCCCCGGAAGGGCCTAAATGAAAAACTGTTTTTT. It codes for CASSPRKGLNEKLFF.

This clonotype was seen more than once but under ten times. The gene calls are TRBV28 and TRBJ2-3; 10 bases align to TRBD2. V shed 8 bases and J 4 bases; nucleotides not matched to a gene: 6. The CDR3 runs 14 residues. Germline CDR1 MDHEN, CDR2 SYDVKM. CDR3 DNA sequence: TGTGCCAGCCGAGCGGGGGGGTCGGCAGATACGCAGTATTTT. Translation: CASRAGGSADTQYF.

As for this clonotype: A read error may account for a junction end that differs from germline. The chain has TRBV11-2 and TRBJ2-5; D unresolved. This CDR3 contains 14 residues. Germline lookup yields CDR1 SGHAT and CDR2 FQNNGV. CDR3 sequence reads: CASSLGRQQGTQYF. DNA of the CDR3: TGTGCCAGCAGCTTAGGACGCCAACAAGGGACCCAGTACTTC. The entire variable domain, with the rest obtained from reference TRBV11-2 and TRBJ2-5, is as follows: EAGVAQSPRYKIIEKRQSVAFWCNPISGHATLYWYQQILGQGPKLLIQFQNNGVVDDSQLPKDRFSAERLKGVDSTLKIQPAKLEDSAVYLCASSLGRQQGTQYFGPGTRLLVL.

This clonotype has only a few counts. The V call is TRBV24-1, the J call TRBJ2-5, with D unresolved. The germline gives CDR1 KGHDR, CDR2 SFDVKD. V lost 1 base and J 4 bases, leaving 12 bases between the germline ends. The CDR3 sequence is 15 residues long. The CDR3 nucleotides are TGTGCCACCAGTGATTTTGGACCCCCGTCAGAGACCCAGTACTTC. Protein sequence: CATSDFGPPSETQYF.

This clonotype appeared a few times. V is TRBV2 and J is TRBJ2-7; 9 bases line up with TRBD1. Unmatched junction bases numbered 2, after V lost 3 bases and J lost 2 bases. CDR3 length: 14 amino acids. CDR1 is SNHLY, CDR2 FYNNEI, per germline. The CDR3 protein is CASSDRQGAYEQYF. The CDR3 DNA reads as TGTGCCAGCAGTGACCGACAGGGGGCCTACGAGCAGTACTTC.

CDR3 in DNA: TGTGCCAGCAGAAGGACGGACAGGAACTACAATGAGCAGTTCTTC. It yields the protein CASRRTDRNYNEQFF. The rearrangement joins TRBV5-6 to TRBJ2-1; TRBD1 aligns across 7 bases. Germline CDR1 SGHDT, CDR2 YYEEEE. J gave up 3 bases and V 5 bases, and 8 bases lay outside the gene matches. The CDR3 runs 15 residues.

This clonotype was seen a few times. The CDR3 is CATSLDRGSQPQHF. CDR3 nucleotides: TGTGCCACCAGTCTAGACAGGGGTAGTCAGCCCCAGCATTTT. This chain connects TRBV15 to TRBJ1-5, with TRBD1 matching over 8 bases. CDR3 size: 14 residues. CDR1 and CDR2 from the germline V gene are LNHNV and YYDKDF (reference sequence). V trimming: 6 bases; J trimming: 6 bases; junction bases outside the gene matches: 7.

The rearrangement uses TRBV12-3 or TRBV12-4 and TRBJ2-1; 12 nucleotides line up with TRBD1. This CDR3 region has 14 residues. The junction had 6 bases not matched to a gene; V was cut back by 6 bases and J by 9 bases. Written as DNA, the CDR3 is TGTGCCAGCAGCCTGGGACAGGGGGCACTTGAGCAGTTCTTC. It specifies CASSLGQGALEQFF.

The gene calls are TRBV10-3 and TRBJ2-5; the match to TRBD2 covers 8 bases. V was clipped by 4 bases and J by 3 bases; unmatched bases: 10. Germline CDR1 ENHRY, CDR2 SYGVKD. The CDR3 sequence is 16 residues long. CDR3: CAISVIPAAGEETQYF. The CDR3 bases are TGTGCCATCAGTGTAATACCCGCAGCGGGGGAAGAGACCCAGTACTTC.

This clonotype was counted between two and nine times. The J gene is TRBJ2-3, the V gene TRBV3-1; TRBD2 aligns across 7 bases. This CDR3 comprises 20 residues. Germline assignment: CDR1 LGHDT and CDR2 YNNKEL (reference sequence). The V segment lost 0 bases and the J segment 0 bases; nucleotides outside the gene matches: 15. The CDR3 DNA is TGTGCCAGCAGCCAAGATAGAAGCGGGGCCTCTCTCTTTAGCACAGATACGCAGTATTTT. It encodes CASSQDRSGASLFSTDTQYF.

There are a few counts of this clonotype. The CDR3 loop reads CSVAAGEAFF. In DNA, the CDR3 is TGCAGCGTCGCCGCCGGGGAAGCTTTCTTT. The gene calls are TRBV29-1 and TRBJ1-1, with D hard to call. V was pared by 6 bases and J by 8 bases, with 10 bases between. Germline CDR1 and CDR2: SQVTM and ANQGSEA. This CDR3 spans 10 amino acids.

The genes are TRBV3-1 and TRBJ1-2; 8 nucleotides agree with TRBD1. After removal of 1 base from V and 4 bases from J, the junction contained 8 bases not matched to a gene. Germline lookup yields CDR1 LGHDT and CDR2 YNNKEL (reference sequence). This CDR3 has 16 residues. CDR3 region: CASSQGQGARFYGYTF. The CDR3 coding sequence is TGTGCCAGCAGCCAAGGTCAGGGGGCGAGATTCTATGGCTACACCTTC.

This clonotype was detected only a few times. Compared with germline, one end of the junction differs, possibly owing to a read error. V and J are TRBV28 and TRBJ1-6; the match to TRBD1 covers 9 bases. Germline lookup yields CDR1 MDHEN and CDR2 SYDVKM. The CDR3 totals 14 residues. The CDR3 is CASSLGQGRSPLHF. Written as DNA, the CDR3 is TGCGCCAGCAGCTTGGGACAGGGACGGTCACCCCTCCACTTT.

This clonotype was seen a few times. The chain couples TRBV6-5 to TRBJ2-5, with unresolved D. V was clipped by 0 bases and J by 5 bases, with 10 bases between them. This CDR3 is 14 amino acids long. Germline V gene data show CDR1 as MNHEY and CDR2 as SVGAGI. CDR3 amino acids: CASSYSLVPETQYF. In DNA, the CDR3 is TGTGCCAGCAGTTACTCGTTGGTTCCGGAGACCCAGTACTTC.